The T cell receptor beta chain described here comes from a study of cytomegalovirus exposure and HLA in healthy donors. Study findings and constraints: Cytomegalovirus-associated TCR beta chains were listed, numbering 164. Researchers reported in a later analysis that common viral pathogens appeared linked to several top clusters. Rates of TCR association differed by HLA locus in a later analysis, with DRB1 highest and HLA-C lowest. The presence/absence work took it that sequencing depth was about the same across donors.

PCR involved 60 Vbeta and 13 Jbeta primers. Clones were sequenced by immunoSEQ multiplex PCR, and TCRdb holds only the in-frame ones, with some missing. The table includes about 98,000 clones, around 83% detected once. Comments on this clone: The target antigen is unknown.

The clonotype was recovered from a female donor in good health and CMV-seropositive. Material for sequencing was PBMCs.

CDR3 bases: TGTGCCAGCAGTTATGGGGACAGGATAAACGAGCAGTACTTC. Encoded protein: CASSYGDRINEQYF. The rearrangement joins TRBV6-5 to TRBJ2-7; 8 bases are shared with TRBD1. This CDR3 region has 14 residues. Germline V gene sequence: CDR1 MNHEY, CDR2 SVGAGI. V shed 3 bases, J shed 5 bases, and the junction held 6 bases outside the gene matches.